This T cell receptor (beta chain) appears in the sequencing data of a study of T cells in localized non-small cell lung cancer. Study-level results: The study detected a median roughly 61 of the top 100 tumor clones in adjacent lung.

This clone has a handful of counts. The antigen is unknown. The protocol was immunoSEQ multiplex PCR, while the TCRdb copy is restricted to in-frame clones and leaves out a portion. The table records approximately 83,000 clones, around 90% of them present only once. Germline-derived CDR1 and CDR2 are MNHEY and SMNVEV (reference sequence). V dropped 2 bases and J dropped 7 bases, with 6 bases sitting between them. The CDR3 runs to 12 residues. This receptor was identified in a woman aged 35 to 69 with stage II squamous cell lung carcinoma. This chain joins TRBV27 and TRBJ1-5; no definite D call. The sequences come from PBMCs, collected before any cancer treatment. CDR3 in DNA: TGTGCCAGCAGTTTAGGTGGGCAGCCCCAGCATTTT. This codes for CASSLGGQPQHF.